The 2 T cell receptor beta chains presented below share a single source sample, sequenced in a study of CXCR3-negative and CXCR3-positive naive CD8 T cells (dated by TCRdb to about 2019). These TCRs are of unknown antigen specificity. Overall study results and their limits: TRB CDR3s from CXCR3-positive naive cells showed higher hydrophobicity (lower Kidera factor 4), lower energy, and higher strength and volume indices than CXCR3-negative naive cells.

TCRdb records NextSeq 550 as the sequencer. The Human TCR Profiling Kit (MiLaboratory) was used to prepare UMI-labeled 5' RACE TRB cDNA libraries. TCRdb reprocessed the reads and assigns one entry to each CDR3 protein sequence, leaving out DNA. The sample's clone listing holds 100,000 or so distinct CDR3 sequences. In total, the top ten clones hold 0.36% of the sample. Sequences were obtained from naive CXCR3+ CD8+ T cells from blood. The cell subset or site label, as the study defines it: CD45RO-CCR7+CD27+CD95- naive CD8+ T cells expressing CXCR3 (TNR3+). Receptors originate from a human donor in good health. Some clones in this sample may be carry-over from other donors' samples.

The rearrangement uses TRBV28 and TRBJ2-3; the TCRdb D gene call, TRBD1, has no DNA to confirm it. CDR1 and CDR2 from the germline V gene are MDHEN and SYDVKM. This CDR3 spans 18 amino acids. This chain's CDR3 is CASTNPRDKFPSTDTQYF.

The chain carries TRBV6-5 and TRBJ2-2; TCRdb designates TRBD1, a call that cannot be tested without DNA. Germline V gene lookup returns CDR1 MNHEY and CDR2 SVGAGI. The CDR3 is made up of 17 amino acids. The chain's CDR3 is CASSYSGTGAITGELFF.